Here is one T cell receptor (beta chain) with its context. The data were obtained in a study of cytomegalovirus exposure and HLA in healthy donors. V was cut by 0 bases and J by 9 bases, with 16 bases left in between. There are 15 residues in the CDR3. Germline CDR1 SGHTS, CDR2 YDEGEE. Amplification used 60 Vbeta primers and 13 Jbeta primers. Assay used: immunoSEQ multiplex PCR; TCRdb lists only in-frame clones, some missing. The data show over 150,000 clones, with 65% to 80% seen just once and approximately 4% held by the top ten. Sequenced sample: PBMCs. The source is a woman aged 40 to 49 in good health and CMV-seronegative. The chain joins TRBV5-8 to TRBJ1-5; no definite D call. The CDR3: CASSLATREGWPQHF. The DNA of the CDR3 is TGTGCCAGCAGCTTGGCCACGCGGGAAGGGTGGCCCCAGCATTTT.